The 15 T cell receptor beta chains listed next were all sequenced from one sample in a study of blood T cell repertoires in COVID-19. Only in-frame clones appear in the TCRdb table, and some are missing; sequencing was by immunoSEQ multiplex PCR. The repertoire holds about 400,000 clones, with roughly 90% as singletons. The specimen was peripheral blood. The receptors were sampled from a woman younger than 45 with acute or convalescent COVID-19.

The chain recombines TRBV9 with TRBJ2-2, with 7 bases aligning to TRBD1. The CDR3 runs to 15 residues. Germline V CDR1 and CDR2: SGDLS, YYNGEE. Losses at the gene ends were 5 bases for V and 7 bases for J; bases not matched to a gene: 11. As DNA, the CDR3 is TGTGCCAGCAGTCGTGACAGGGAAGGAGTCGGGGAGCTGTTTTTT. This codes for CASSRDREGVGELFF.

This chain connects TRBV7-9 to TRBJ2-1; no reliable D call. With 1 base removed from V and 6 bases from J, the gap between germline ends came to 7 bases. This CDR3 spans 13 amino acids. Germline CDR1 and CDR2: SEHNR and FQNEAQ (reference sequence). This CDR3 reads CASSLEATNEQFF. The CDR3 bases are TGTGCCAGCAGCTTAGAAGCCACCAATGAGCAGTTCTTC.

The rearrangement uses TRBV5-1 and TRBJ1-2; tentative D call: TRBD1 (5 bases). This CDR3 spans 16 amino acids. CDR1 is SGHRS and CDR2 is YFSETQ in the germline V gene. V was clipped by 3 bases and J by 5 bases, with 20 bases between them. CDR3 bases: TGCGCCAGCAGCTCGTCACCAGGGTACGATGGATATGGCTACACCTTC. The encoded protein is CASSSSPGYDGYGYTF.

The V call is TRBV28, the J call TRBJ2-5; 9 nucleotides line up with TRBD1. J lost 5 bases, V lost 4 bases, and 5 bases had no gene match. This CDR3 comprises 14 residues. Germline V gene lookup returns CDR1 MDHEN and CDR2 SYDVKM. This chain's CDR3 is CASSSPGQGETQYF. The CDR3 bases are TGTGCCAGCAGTTCCCCCGGACAGGGGGAGACCCAGTACTTC.

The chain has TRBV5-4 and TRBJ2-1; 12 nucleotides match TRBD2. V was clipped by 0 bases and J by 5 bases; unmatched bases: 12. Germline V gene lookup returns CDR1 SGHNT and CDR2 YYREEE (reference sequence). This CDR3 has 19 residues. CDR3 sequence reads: CASSLGLAGVQDINNEQFF. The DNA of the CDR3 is TGTGCCAGCAGCTTGGGACTAGCGGGGGTGCAGGATATCAACAATGAGCAGTTCTTC.

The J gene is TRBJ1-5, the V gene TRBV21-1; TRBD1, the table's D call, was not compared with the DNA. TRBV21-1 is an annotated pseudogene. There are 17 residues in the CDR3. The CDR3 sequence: CASSKDKETGGNQPQHF. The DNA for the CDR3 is TGTGCCAGCAGCAAAGATAAGGAGACAGGGGGAAATCAGCCCCAGCATTTT.

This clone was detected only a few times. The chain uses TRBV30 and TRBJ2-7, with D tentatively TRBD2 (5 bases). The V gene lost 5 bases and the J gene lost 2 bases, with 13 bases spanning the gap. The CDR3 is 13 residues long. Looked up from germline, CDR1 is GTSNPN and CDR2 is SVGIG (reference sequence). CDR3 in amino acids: CAWCPGGTYEQYF. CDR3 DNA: TGTGCCTGGTGTCCTGGAGGCACCTACGAGCAGTACTTC.

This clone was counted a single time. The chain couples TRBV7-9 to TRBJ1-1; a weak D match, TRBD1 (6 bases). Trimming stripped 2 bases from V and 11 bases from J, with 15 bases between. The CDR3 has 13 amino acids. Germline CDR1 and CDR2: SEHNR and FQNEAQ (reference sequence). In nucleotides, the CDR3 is TGTGCCAGCAGCTTAATCACAGGGCTCGCGGCTTTCTTT. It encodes CASSLITGLAAFF.

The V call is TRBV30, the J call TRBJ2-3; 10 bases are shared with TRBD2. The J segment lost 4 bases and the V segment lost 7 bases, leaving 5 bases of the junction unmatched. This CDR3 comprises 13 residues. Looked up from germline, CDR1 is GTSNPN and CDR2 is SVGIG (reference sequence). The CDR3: CASSGGAADTQYF. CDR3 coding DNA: TGTGCCTCGAGCGGGGGGGCTGCAGATACGCAGTATTTT. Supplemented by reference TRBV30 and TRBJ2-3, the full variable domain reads SQTIHQWPATLVQPVGSPLSLECTVEGTSNPNLYWYRQAAGRGLQLLFYSVGIGQISSEVPQNLSASRPQDRQFILSSKKLLLSDSGFYLCASSGGAADTQYFGPGTRLTVL.

The CDR3 nucleotides read TGTGCCAGCAGCCCGAGAAAGACCCCCGGACGGGGCACCGGGGAGCTGTTTTTT. Residues: CASSPRKTPGRGTGELFF. This chain uses TRBV7-2 with TRBJ2-2; D perhaps matches TRBD2 (5 bases). The CDR3 extends over 18 amino acids. Germline-derived CDR1 and CDR2 are SGHTA and FQGNSA. The V and J ends lost 5 bases and 4 bases respectively, with 23 bases between them.

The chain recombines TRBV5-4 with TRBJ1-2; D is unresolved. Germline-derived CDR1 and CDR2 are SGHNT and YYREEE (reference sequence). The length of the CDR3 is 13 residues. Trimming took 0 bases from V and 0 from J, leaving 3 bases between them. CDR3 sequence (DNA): TGTGCCAGCAGCTTGGGAGCTAACTATGGCTACACCTTC. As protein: CASSLGANYGYTF.

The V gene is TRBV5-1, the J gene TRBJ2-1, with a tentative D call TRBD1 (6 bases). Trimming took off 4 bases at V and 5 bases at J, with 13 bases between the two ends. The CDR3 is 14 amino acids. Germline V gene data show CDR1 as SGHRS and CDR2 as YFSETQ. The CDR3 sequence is CASSAPRGNNEQFF. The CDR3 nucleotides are TGCGCCAGCAGCGCGCCCAGGGGTAACAATGAGCAGTTCTTC.

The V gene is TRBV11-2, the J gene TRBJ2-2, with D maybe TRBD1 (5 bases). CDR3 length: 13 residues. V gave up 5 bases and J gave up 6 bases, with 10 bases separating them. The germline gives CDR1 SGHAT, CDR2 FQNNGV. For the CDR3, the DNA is TGTGCCAGCAGCCATACAGGATCCGGGGAGCTGTTTTTT. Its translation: CASSHTGSGELFF.

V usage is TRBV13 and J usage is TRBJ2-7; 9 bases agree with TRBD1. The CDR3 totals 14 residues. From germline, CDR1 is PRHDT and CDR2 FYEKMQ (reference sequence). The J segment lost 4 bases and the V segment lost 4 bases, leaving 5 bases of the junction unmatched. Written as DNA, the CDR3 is TGTGCCAGCAGCTCAACAGGGGGCGGATACGAGCAGTACTTC. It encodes CASSSTGGGYEQYF. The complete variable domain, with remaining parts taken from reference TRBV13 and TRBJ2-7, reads AAGVIQSPRHLIKEKRETATLKCYPIPRHDTVYWYQQGPGQDPQFLISFYEKMQSDKGSIPDRFSAQQFSDYHSELNMSSLELGDSALYFCASSSTGGGYEQYFGPGTRLTVT.

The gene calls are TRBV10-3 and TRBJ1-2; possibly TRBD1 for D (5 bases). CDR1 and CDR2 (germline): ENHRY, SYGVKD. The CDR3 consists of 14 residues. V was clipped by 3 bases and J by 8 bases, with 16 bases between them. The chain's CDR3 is CAISDPTLGGGYTF. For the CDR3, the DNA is TGTGCCATCAGTGACCCTACCTTGGGGGGAGGCTACACCTTC.